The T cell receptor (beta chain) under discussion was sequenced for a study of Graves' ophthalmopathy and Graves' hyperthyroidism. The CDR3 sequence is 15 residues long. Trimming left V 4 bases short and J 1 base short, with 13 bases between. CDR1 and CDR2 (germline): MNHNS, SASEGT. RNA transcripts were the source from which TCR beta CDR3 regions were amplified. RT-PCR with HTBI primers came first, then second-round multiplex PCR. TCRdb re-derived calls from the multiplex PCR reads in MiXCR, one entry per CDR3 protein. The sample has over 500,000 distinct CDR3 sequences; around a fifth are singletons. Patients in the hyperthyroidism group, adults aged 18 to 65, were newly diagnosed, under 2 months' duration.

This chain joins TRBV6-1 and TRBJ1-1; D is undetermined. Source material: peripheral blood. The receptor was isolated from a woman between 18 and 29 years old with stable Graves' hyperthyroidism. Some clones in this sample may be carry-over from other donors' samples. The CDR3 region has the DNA TGTGCCAGCAGTGCCCAGACTGGTCGGAACACTGAAGCTTTCTTT. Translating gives CASSAQTGRNTEAFF.